A single sample is the source of the 11 T cell receptor beta chains below, sequenced in a study of blood T cell repertoires in COVID-19. Sequenced by immunoSEQ multiplex PCR; TCRdb stores in-frame clones only, minus some. Altogether around 300,000 clones are present, 89% being singletons, with the ten largest covering just under 0.95%. The sequenced material came from peripheral blood. These receptors all stem from a woman aged 40 to 50 who had recovered from COVID-19.

The rearrangement joins TRBV28 to TRBJ2-3, with 14 bases fitting TRBD2. Germline V gene sequence: CDR1 MDHEN, CDR2 SYDVKM. V was clipped by 6 bases and J by 4 bases; unmatched bases: 0. The CDR3 runs 14 residues. CDR3 region: CASRTSGRADTQYF. The CDR3, as DNA: TGTGCCAGCAGGACTAGCGGGAGGGCAGATACGCAGTATTTT.

The rearrangement uses TRBV5-1 and TRBJ2-3; 14 nucleotides line up with TRBD2. This CDR3 comprises 17 residues. Looked up from germline, CDR1 is SGHRS and CDR2 is YFSETQ. V shed 4 bases and J 2 bases; nucleotides not matched to a gene: 6. Here the CDR3 reads CASSAGTSGRHTDTQYF. CDR3 bases: TGCGCCAGCAGCGCGGGGACTAGCGGGAGACACACAGATACGCAGTATTTT. The complete variable domain, with remaining parts taken from reference TRBV5-1 and TRBJ2-3, reads KAGVTQTPRYLIKTRGQQVTLSCSPISGHRSVSWYQQTPGQGLQFLFEYFSETQRNKGNFPGRFSGRQFSNSRSEMNVSTLELGDSALYLCASSAGTSGRHTDTQYFGPGTRLTVL.

J is TRBJ1-5 and V is TRBV19; the D is unclear. The V gene lost 6 bases and the J gene lost 0 bases, with 12 bases spanning the gap. CDR3 size: 15 residues. Germline-derived CDR1 and CDR2 are LNHDA and SQIVND (reference sequence). CDR3 sequence: CASRGQTYSNQPQHF. In DNA, the CDR3 is TGTGCCAGTAGGGGTCAGACTTATAGCAATCAGCCCCAGCATTTT.

This sequence joins TRBV3-1 (or the pseudogene TRBV3-2) and TRBJ2-6, with D possibly being TRBD1 (6 bases). With 4 bases removed from V and 0 bases from J, the gap between germline ends came to 13 bases. CDR1 and CDR2 from the germline V gene are LGHDT and YNNKEL (reference sequence). This CDR3 is built from 17 residues. CDR3 in DNA: TGTGCCAGCAGCCGCGACGGACAGTCCTCTGGGGCCAACGTCCTGACTTTC. Encoded protein: CASSRDGQSSGANVLTF.

CDR3 residues: CASSPGLAGRQFF. As DNA, the CDR3 is TGCGCCAGCAGCCCGGGACTAGCGGGAAGGCAGTTCTTC. This rearrangement joins TRBV10-1 to TRBJ2-1; 13 positions agree with TRBD2. The germline V gene encodes CDR1 WNHNN and CDR2 SYGVQD (reference sequence). This CDR3 has 13 residues. The ends lost 6 bases at V and 12 bases at J; junction bases unmatched: 5.

This clone was detected only once. The J gene is TRBJ2-6, the V gene TRBV11-2, with 10 bases lining up with TRBD2. CDR1 and CDR2 from the germline V gene are SGHAT and FQNNGV. J was trimmed by 2 bases and V by 4 bases; bases with no gene match: 11. The CDR3 has 19 amino acids. Written as DNA, the CDR3 is TGTGCCAGCAGCTCCACCGCTGCTAGCGGGAGCGCTGGGGCCAACGTCCTGACTTTC. This translates into CASSSTAASGSAGANVLTF.

This chain uses TRBV30 with TRBJ2-5; 10 nucleotides line up with TRBD1. Trimming cost V 2 bases and J 5 bases; bases outside gene matches: 2. This CDR3 is 13 amino acids long. The germline V gene encodes CDR1 GTSNPN and CDR2 SVGIG (reference sequence). This chain's CDR3 is CAWSRQGAETQYF. In DNA form, the CDR3 reads TGTGCCTGGAGTCGACAGGGGGCGGAGACCCAGTACTTC.

The chain is built from TRBV5-8 and TRBJ1-5; no reliable D call. From germline, CDR1 is SGHTS and CDR2 YDEGEE. Trimming left V 1 base short and J 5 bases short, with 10 bases between. The CDR3 is 14 amino acids. The CDR3 DNA reads as TGTGCCAGCAGCTTGTCGGGAAAGTATCAGCCCCAGCATTTT. Encoded protein: CASSLSGKYQPQHF. Variable domain in full (rest from reference TRBV5-8 and TRBJ1-5): EAGVTQSPTHLIKTRGQQATLRCSPISGHTSVYWYQQALGLGLQFLLWYDEGEERNRGNFPPRFSGRQFPNYSSELNVNALELEDSALYLCASSLSGKYQPQHFGDGTRLSIL.

This chain joins TRBV12-5 and TRBJ1-1, with a tentative D call TRBD1 (6 bases). Germline CDR1 and CDR2: LGHNT and FRNRAP. V lost 0 bases to trimming and J lost 4 bases, with 6 bases between them. There are 13 residues in the CDR3. The CDR3 coding sequence is TGTGCTAGTGGTTTGGTACAGGGCACTGAAGCTTTCTTT. Translation: CASGLVQGTEAFF.

This clone has just one count. The genes are TRBV30 and TRBJ2-5; the match to TRBD2 covers 8 bases. V lost 5 bases, J lost 2 bases, and 4 bases stayed unmatched. Germline V CDR1 and CDR2: GTSNPN, SVGIG (reference sequence). The CDR3 length is 13 residues. The CDR3 coding sequence is TGTGCCTGGGGGGCGGGAGGTCAAGAGACCCAGTACTTC. Protein product: CAWGAGGQETQYF.

This sequence joins TRBV2 and TRBJ2-7; 12 bases are shared with TRBD2. This CDR3 is built from 15 residues. V shed 6 bases, J shed 2 bases, and the junction held 5 bases outside the gene matches. Germline values: CDR1 SNHLY, CDR2 FYNNEI. The CDR3 spells CASRETSGGTYEQYF. The CDR3 DNA reads TGTGCCAGCAGAGAGACTAGCGGGGGAACCTACGAGCAGTACTTC.